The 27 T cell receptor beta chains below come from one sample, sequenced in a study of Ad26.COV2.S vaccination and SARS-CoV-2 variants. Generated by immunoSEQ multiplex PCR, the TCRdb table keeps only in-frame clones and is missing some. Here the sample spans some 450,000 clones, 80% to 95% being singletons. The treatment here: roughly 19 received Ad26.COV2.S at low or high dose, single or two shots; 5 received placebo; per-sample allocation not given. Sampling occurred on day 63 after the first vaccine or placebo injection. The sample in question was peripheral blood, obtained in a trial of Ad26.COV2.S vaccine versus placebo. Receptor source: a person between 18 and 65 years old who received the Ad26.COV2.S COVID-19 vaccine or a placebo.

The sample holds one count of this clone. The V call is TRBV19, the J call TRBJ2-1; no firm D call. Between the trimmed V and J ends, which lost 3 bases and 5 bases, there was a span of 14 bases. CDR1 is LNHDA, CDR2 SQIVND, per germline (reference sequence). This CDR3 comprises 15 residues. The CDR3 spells CASSMGLDLHNEQFF. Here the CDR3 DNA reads TGTGCCAGTAGTATGGGCCTCGATCTTCACAATGAGCAGTTCTTC.

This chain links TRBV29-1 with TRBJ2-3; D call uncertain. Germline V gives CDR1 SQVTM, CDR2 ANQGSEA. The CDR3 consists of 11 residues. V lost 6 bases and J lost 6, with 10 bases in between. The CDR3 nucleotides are TGCAGCGTGGGGTGGTTGGATACGCAGTATTTT. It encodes CSVGWLDTQYF.

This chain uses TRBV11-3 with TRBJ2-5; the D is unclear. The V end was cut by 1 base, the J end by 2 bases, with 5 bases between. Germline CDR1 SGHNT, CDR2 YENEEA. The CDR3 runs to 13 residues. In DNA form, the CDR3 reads TGTGCCAGCAGCTTAGCTTGGCAAGAGACCCAGTACTTC. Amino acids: CASSLAWQETQYF.

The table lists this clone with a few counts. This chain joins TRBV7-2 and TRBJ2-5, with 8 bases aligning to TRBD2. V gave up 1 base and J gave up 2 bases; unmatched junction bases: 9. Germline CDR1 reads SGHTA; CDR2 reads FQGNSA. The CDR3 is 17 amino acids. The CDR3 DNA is TGTGCCAGCAGCTTAGGTAGCCCTAGCGGGCCGCAAGAGACCCAGTACTTC. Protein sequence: CASSLGSPSGPQETQYF.

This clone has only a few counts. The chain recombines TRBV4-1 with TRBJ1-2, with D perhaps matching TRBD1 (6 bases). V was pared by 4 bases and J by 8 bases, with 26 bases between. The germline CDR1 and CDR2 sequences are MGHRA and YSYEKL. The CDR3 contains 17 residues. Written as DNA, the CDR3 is TGCGCCAGCAGCCCCGATCGGCTTTGGCGGGGGCGCGGGGGCTACACCTTC. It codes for CASSPDRLWRGRGGYTF.

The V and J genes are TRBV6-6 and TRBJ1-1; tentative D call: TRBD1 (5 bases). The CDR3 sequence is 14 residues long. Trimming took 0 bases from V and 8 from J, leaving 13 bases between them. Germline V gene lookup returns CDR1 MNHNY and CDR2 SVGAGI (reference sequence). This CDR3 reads CASSYSWGGSEAFF. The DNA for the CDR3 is TGTGCCAGCAGTTACTCGTGGGGGGGGAGCGAAGCTTTCTTT.

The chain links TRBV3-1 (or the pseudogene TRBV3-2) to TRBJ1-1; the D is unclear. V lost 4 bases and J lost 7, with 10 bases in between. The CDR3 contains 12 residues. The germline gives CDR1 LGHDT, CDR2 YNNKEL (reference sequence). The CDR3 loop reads CASSPSGVEAFF. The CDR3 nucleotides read TGTGCCAGCAGCCCGTCGGGAGTTGAAGCTTTCTTT.

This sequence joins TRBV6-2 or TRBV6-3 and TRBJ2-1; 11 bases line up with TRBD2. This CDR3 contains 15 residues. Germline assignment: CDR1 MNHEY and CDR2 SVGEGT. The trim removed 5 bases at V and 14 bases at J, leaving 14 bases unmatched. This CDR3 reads CASSQTFTSGRVEFF. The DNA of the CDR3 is TGTGCCAGCAGTCAAACGTTCACTAGCGGGAGAGTAGAGTTCTTC.

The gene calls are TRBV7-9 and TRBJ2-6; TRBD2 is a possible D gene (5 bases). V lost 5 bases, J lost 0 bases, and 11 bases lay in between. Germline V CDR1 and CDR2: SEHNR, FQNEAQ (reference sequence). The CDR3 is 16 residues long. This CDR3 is CASSIYGVSGANVLTF. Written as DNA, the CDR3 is TGTGCCAGCAGCATCTACGGGGTCTCTGGGGCCAACGTCCTGACTTTC.

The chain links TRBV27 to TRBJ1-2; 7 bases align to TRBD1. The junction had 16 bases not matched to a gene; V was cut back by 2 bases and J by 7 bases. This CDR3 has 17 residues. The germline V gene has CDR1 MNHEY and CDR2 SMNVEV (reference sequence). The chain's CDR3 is CASSLGNRGAVSSGYTF. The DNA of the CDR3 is TGTGCCAGCAGTTTAGGCAACAGGGGCGCCGTATCCTCTGGCTACACCTTC.

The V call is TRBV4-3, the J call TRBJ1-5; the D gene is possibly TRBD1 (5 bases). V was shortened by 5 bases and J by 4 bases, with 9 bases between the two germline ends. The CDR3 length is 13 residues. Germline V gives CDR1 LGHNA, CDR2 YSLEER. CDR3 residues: CASSESGNQPQHF. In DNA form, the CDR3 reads TGCGCCAGCAGCGAGTCAGGGAATCAGCCCCAGCATTTT.

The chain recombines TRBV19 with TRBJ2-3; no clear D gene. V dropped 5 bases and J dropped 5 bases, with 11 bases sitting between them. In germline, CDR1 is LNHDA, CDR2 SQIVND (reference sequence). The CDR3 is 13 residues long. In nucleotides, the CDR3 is TGTGCCAGTAGTCCGCTACCCTTAGATACGCAGTATTTT. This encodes CASSPLPLDTQYF.

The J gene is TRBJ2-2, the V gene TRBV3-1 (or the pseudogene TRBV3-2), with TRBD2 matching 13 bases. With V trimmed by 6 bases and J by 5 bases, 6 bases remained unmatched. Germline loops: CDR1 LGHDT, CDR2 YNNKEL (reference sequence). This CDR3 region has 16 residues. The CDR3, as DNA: TGTGCCAGCAGAGGACTAGCGGGAGTGGATACCGGGGAGCTGTTTTTT. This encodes CASRGLAGVDTGELFF.

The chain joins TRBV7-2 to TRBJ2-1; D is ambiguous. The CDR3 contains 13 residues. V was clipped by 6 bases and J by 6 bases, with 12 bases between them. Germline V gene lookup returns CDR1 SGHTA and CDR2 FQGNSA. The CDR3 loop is CASSYMGGNEQFF. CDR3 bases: TGTGCCAGCAGTTACATGGGCGGCAATGAGCAGTTCTTC. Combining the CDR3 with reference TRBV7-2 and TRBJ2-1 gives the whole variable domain GAGVSQSPSNKVTEKGKDVELRCDPISGHTALYWYRQSLGQGLEFLIYFQGNSAPDKSGLPSDRFSAERTGGSVSTLTIQRTQQEDSAVYLCASSYMGGNEQFFGPGTRLTVL.

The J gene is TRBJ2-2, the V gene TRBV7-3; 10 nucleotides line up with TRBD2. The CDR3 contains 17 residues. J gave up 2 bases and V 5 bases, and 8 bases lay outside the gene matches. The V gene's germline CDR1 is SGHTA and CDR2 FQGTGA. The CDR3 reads CASSPHSGRANTGELFF. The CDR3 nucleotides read TGTGCCAGCAGCCCACACAGCGGGAGGGCTAACACCGGGGAGCTGTTTTTT.

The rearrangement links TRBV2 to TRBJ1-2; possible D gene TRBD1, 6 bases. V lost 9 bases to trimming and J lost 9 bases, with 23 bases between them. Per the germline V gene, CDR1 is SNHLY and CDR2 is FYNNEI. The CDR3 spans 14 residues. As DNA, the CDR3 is TGTGCCAGTGGGTCCTGGGGGGCTCAAAATAGCTACACCTTC. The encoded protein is CASGSWGAQNSYTF.

The CDR3 region has the DNA TGCGCCAGCAGCTCACGAAGCGGGCAAAGCACAGATACGCAGTATTTT. Its protein is CASSSRSGQSTDTQYF. The rearrangement uses TRBV5-1 and TRBJ2-3; D is possibly TRBD2 (6 bases). Trimming removed 3 bases from V and 0 bases from J, with 14 bases in between. Looked up from germline, CDR1 is SGHRS and CDR2 is YFSETQ. This CDR3 is built from 16 residues.

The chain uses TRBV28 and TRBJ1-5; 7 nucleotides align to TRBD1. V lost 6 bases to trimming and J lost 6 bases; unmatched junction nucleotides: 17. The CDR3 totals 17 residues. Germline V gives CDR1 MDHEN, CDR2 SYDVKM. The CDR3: CASSHPPSRGESQPQHF. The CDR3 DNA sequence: TGTGCCAGCAGCCACCCCCCCTCCAGGGGGGAGAGTCAGCCCCAGCATTTT.

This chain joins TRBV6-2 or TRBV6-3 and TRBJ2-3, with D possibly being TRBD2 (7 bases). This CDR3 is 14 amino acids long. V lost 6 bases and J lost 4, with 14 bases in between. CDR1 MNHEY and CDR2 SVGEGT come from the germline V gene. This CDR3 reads CASSRGGAADTQYF. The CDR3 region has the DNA TGTGCCAGCAGCCGAGGGGGGGCCGCAGATACGCAGTATTTT.

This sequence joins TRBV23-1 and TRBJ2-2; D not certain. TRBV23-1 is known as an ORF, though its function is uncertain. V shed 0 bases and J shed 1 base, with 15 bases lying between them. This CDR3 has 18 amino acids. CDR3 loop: CASSQSLGERRNTGELFF. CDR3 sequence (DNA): TGCGCCAGCAGTCAATCCCTCGGCGAGAGAAGGAACACCGGGGAGCTGTTTTTT.

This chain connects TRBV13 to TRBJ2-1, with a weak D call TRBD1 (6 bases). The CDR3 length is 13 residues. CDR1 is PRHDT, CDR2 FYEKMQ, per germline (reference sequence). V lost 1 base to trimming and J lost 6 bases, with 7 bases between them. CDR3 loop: CASSLVGGNEQFF. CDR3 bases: TGTGCCAGCAGCTTAGTAGGGGGCAATGAGCAGTTCTTC.

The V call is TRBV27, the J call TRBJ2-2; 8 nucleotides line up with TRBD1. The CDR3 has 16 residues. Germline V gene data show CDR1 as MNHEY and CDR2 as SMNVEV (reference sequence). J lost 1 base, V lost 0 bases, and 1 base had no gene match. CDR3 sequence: CASSLSGTGNTGELFF. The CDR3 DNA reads TGTGCCAGCAGTTTATCCGGGACAGGGAACACCGGGGAGCTGTTTTTT.

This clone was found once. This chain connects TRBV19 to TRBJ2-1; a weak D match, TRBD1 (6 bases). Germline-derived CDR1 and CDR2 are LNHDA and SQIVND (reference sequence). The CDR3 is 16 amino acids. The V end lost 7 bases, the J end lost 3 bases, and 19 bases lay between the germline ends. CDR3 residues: CASNSVRGQSYNEQFF. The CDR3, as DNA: TGTGCCAGTAATTCAGTGAGAGGACAGAGCTACAATGAGCAGTTCTTC.

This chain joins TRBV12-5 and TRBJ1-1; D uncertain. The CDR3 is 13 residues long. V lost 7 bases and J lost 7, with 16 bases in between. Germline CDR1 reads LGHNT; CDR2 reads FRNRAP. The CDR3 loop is CASALRTGFEAFF. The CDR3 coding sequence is TGTGCTAGTGCTCTCCGGACGGGGTTTGAAGCTTTCTTT. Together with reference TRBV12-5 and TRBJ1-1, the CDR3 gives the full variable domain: DARVTQTPRHKVTEMGQEVTMRCQPILGHNTVFWYRQTMMQGLELLAYFRNRAPLDDSGMPKDRFSAEMPDATLATLKIQPSEPRDSAVYFCASALRTGFEAFFGQGTRLTVV.

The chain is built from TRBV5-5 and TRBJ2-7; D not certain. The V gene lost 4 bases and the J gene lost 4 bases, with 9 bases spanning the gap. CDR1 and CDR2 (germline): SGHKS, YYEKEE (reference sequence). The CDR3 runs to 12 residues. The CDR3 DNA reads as TGTGCCAGCAGCGAAAAGGGATACGAGCAGTACTTC. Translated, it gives CASSEKGYEQYF.

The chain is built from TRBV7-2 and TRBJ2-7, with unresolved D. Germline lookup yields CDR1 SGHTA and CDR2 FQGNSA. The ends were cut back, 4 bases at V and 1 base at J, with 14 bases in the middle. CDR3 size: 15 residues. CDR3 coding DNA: TGTGCCAGCAGCTCCGATCCGGCTAGTTCCTACGAGCAGTACTTC. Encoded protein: CASSSDPASSYEQYF.

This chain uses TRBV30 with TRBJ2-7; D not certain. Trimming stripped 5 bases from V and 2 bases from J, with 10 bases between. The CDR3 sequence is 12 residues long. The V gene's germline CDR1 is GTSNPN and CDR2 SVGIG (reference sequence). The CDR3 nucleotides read TGTGCCTGGGGCGACGGCACCTACGAGCAGTACTTC. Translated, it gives CAWGDGTYEQYF. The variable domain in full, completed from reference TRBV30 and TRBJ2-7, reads SQTIHQWPATLVQPVGSPLSLECTVEGTSNPNLYWYRQAAGRGLQLLFYSVGIGQISSEVPQNLSASRPQDRQFILSSKKLLLSDSGFYLCAWGDGTYEQYFGPGTRLTVT.